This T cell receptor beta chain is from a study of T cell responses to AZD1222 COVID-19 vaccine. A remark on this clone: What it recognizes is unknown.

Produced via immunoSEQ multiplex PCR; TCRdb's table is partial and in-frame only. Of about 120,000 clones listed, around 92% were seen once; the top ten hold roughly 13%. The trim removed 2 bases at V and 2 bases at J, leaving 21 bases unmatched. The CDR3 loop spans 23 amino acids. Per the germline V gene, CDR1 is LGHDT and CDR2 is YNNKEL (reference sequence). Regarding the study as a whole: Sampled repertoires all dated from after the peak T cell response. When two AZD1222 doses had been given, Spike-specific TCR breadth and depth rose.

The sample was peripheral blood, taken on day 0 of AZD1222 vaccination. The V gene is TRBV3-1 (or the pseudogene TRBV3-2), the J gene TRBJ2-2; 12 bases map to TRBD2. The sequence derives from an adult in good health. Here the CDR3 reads CASSQQPRGSILAGGPNTGELFF. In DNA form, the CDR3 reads TGTGCCAGCAGCCAACAACCCCGCGGTAGTATACTAGCGGGGGGACCAAACACCGGGGAGCTGTTTTTT.